This T cell receptor (beta chain) was sequenced for a study of blood T cell repertoires in COVID-19. The overall study: Spain, Italy and the United States supplied samples that represented acute and convalescent COVID-19. PBMCs, B-cell-depleted T cells, or T cells provided the cDNA or gDNA that made up the material.

Trimming cost V 6 bases and J 1 base, with 9 bases left between them. The CDR3 runs 13 residues. CDR1 WNHNN and CDR2 SYGVQD come from the germline V gene (reference sequence). Study processing details: Amplification of reference gene primers provided the estimated nucleated cell counts. The repertoire was sequenced with immunoSEQ multiplex PCR; TCRdb's copy has only in-frame clones and lacks some. V, J and clone size are those of that table, while D and trimming were read from the DNA. Of about 67,000 clones listed, more than 75% were seen once; the top ten hold around 1.3%. The sequence derives from an older woman with acute or convalescent COVID-19. The chain recombines TRBV10-1 with TRBJ1-1; D gene uncertain. Sequencing was performed on peripheral blood. The CDR3 coding sequence is TGCGCCAGCAGGTCTAGAGAGAACACTGAAGCTTTCTTT. Translated, it gives CASRSRENTEAFF.